This T cell receptor beta chain was profiled in a study of identical twins. Study results and caveats: Cross-sectional statistics, not tracking of the same donors, supported the conclusions. Reduced insertions were recorded for abundant cord blood beta clonotypes, with no such pattern in memory repertoires. There was an excess of low generation probability in the out-of-frame alpha sequences that twins shared.

In every case, the donor was a healthy Caucasian. Trimming stripped 6 bases from V and 0 bases from J, with 12 bases between. Germline V gene sequence: CDR1 SNHLY, CDR2 FYNNEI. The CDR3 covers 15 residues. TCRdb called the 5' RACE reads again in MiXCR, with one record for every CDR3 protein. Of around 490,000 distinct CDR3 sequences in the sample, roughly 15% are singletons; the top ten hold roughly 0.43%. This clonotype was recorded at least ten times. Antigen specificity is unknown. These data were also filed under a second study, of yellow fever vaccine responses in identical twins.

The chain couples TRBV2 to TRBJ1-5, with D tentatively TRBD1 (5 bases). The clonotype was recovered from a woman under 30 in good health. The sequenced sample was CD4+ T cells sorted from blood. The CDR3 sequence is CASSQGRNSNQPQHF. The CDR3 nucleotides are TGTGCCAGCAGCCAGGGACGGAATAGCAATCAGCCCCAGCATTTT.